The T cell receptor (beta chain) described here comes from a study of cytomegalovirus exposure and HLA in healthy donors. Points from the study as a whole: The dataset shows that most TCR sequences were rare, while some public TCRs occurred in many donors. TCR beta sequences reportedly predicted most subjects' HLA-A and HLA-B alleles accurately. Within an earlier analysis, most TCR beta V segments proved productive either about 90% or about 30% of the time.

As for this clone: Its antigen is still unknown.

This PCR relied on a set of 60 Vbeta primers and 13 Jbeta primers. Assay used: immunoSEQ multiplex PCR; TCRdb lists only in-frame clones, some missing. Altogether some 150,000 clones are present, around 84% being singletons, with the ten largest covering almost 2.5%. Trimming removed 3 bases from V and 4 bases from J, with 6 bases in between. Germline assignment: CDR1 SQVTM and CDR2 ANQGSEA. This CDR3 is built from 11 residues. The sequence derives from a boy under 10 years old in good health and CMV-seronegative. This chain uses TRBV29-1 with TRBJ1-1; unclear D gene. Sequencing was performed on PBMCs. CDR3 sequence: CSVDEGTEAFF. The DNA for the CDR3 is TGCAGCGTTGATGAGGGCACTGAAGCTTTCTTT.